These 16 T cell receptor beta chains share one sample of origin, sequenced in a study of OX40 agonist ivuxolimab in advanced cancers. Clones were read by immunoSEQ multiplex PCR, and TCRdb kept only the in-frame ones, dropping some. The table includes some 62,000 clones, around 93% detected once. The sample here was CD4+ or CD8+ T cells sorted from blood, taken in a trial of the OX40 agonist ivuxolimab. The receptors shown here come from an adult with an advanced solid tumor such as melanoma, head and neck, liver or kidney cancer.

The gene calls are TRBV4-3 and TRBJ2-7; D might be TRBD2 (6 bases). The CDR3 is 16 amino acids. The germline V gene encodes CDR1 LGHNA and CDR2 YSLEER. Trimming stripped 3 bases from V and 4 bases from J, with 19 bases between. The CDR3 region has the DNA TGCGCCAGCAGCCAGAAATATCTAGCGAGACCGTACGAGCAGTACTTC. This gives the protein CASSQKYLARPYEQYF.

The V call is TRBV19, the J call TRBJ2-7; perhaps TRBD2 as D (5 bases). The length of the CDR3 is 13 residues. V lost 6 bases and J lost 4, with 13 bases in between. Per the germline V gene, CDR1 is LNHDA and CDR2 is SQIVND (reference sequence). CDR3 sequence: CASSPGRGYEQYF. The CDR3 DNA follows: TGTGCCAGTAGCCCGGGGAGAGGATACGAGCAGTACTTC. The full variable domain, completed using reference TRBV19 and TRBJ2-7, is DGGITQSPKYLFRKEGQNVTLSCEQNLNHDAMYWYRQDPGQGLRLIYYSQIVNDFQKGDIAEGYSVSREKKESFPLTVTSAQKNPTAFYLCASSPGRGYEQYFGPGTRLTVT.

The CDR3 spells CASSPPGLASVIGELFF. CDR3 nucleotide sequence: TGTGCCAGCAGCCCCCCGGGTTTGGCTAGCGTAATCGGGGAGCTGTTTTTT. V gene TRBV7-9 combines with J gene TRBJ2-2, with a weak D call TRBD2 (6 bases). The V gene's germline CDR1 is SEHNR and CDR2 FQNEAQ (reference sequence). With 5 bases removed from V and 7 bases from J, the gap between germline ends came to 23 bases. The CDR3 covers 17 residues.

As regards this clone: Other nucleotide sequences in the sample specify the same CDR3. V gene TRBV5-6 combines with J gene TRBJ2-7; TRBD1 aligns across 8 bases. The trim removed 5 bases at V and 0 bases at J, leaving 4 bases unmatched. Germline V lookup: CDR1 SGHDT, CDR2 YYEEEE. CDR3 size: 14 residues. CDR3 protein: CASSSGTGSYEQYF. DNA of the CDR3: TGTGCCAGCAGTTCCGGGACAGGCTCCTACGAGCAGTACTTC.

The CDR3: CASSPTGLARDTQYF. CDR3 DNA: TGTGCCAGCAGCCCAACTGGACTAGCGAGAGATACGCAGTATTTT. This rearrangement joins TRBV7-9 to TRBJ2-3, with 9 bases fitting TRBD2. The V gene end was trimmed by 5 bases and the J gene end by 5 bases; junction bases not matched to a gene: 8. The CDR3 covers 15 residues. The germline V gene encodes CDR1 SEHNR and CDR2 FQNEAQ (reference sequence).

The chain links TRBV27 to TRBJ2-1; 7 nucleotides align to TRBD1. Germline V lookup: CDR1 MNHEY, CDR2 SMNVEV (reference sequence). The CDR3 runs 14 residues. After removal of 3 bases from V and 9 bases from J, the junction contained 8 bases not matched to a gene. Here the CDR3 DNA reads TGTGCCAGCAGTTTGAGGGGGCAAGGCGGTGAGCAGTTCTTC. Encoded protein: CASSLRGQGGEQFF.

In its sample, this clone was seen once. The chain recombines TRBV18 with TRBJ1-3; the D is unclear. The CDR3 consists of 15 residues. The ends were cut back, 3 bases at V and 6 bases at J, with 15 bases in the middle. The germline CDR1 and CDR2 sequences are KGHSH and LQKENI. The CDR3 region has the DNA TGTGCCAGCTCACCGCCTCAGGCTAGTCAAAACACCATATATTTT. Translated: CASSPPQASQNTIYF.

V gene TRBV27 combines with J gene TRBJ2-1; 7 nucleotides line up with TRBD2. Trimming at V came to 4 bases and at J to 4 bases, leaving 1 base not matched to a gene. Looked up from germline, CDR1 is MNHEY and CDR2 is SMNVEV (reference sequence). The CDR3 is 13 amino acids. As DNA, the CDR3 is TGTGCCAGCAGTTCAGCGGGATACAATGAGCAGTTCTTC. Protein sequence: CASSSAGYNEQFF.

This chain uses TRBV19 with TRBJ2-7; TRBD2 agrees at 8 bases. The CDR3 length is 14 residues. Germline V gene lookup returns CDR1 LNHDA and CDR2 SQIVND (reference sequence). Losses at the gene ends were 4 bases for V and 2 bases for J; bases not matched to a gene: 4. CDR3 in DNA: TGTGCCAGTAGTAGTACTAGCGGTCCCTACGAGCAGTACTTC. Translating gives CASSSTSGPYEQYF.

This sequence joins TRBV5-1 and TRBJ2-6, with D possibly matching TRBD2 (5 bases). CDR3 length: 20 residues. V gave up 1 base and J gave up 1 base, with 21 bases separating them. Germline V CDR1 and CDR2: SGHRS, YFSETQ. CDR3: CASSLLFSGFSMSGANVLTF. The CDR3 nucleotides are TGCGCCAGCAGCTTGTTATTTTCGGGATTCTCGATGTCTGGGGCCAACGTCCTGACTTTC.

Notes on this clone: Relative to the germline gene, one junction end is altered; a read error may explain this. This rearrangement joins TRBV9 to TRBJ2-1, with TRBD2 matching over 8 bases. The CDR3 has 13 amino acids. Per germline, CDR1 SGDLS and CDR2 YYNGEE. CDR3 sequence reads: CASSGTKGNEQFF. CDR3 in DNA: TGTGCCAGTAGCGGGACAAAGGGGAATGAGCAGTTCTTC.

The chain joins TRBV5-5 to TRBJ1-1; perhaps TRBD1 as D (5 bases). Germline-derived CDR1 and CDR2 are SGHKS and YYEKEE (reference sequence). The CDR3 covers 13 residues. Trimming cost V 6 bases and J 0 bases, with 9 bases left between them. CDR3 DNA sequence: TGTGCCAGCAACCTGGGGGTGAACACTGAAGCTTTCTTT. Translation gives CASNLGVNTEAFF.

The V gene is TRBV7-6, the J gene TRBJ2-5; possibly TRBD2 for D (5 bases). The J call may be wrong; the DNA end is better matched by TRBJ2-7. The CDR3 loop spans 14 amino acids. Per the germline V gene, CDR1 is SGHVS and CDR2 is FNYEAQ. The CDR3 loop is CASSYLVGVDEQYF. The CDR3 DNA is TGTGCCAGCAGCTACCTGGTCGGGGTAGACGAGCAGTACTTC.

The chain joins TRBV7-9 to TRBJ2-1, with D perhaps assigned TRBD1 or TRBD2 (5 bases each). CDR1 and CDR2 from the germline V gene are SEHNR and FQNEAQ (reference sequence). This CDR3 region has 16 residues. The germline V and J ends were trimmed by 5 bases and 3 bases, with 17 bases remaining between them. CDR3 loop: CASSQRTGRRYNEQFF. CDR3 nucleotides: TGTGCCAGCAGCCAGCGCACGGGACGCCGCTACAATGAGCAGTTCTTC.

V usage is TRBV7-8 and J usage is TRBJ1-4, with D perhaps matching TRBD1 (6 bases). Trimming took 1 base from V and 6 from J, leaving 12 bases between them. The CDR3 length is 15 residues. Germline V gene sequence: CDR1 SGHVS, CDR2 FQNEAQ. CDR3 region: CASSLEGTQDEKLFF. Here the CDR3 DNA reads TGTGCCAGCAGCTTAGAGGGGACACAAGATGAAAAACTGTTTTTT.

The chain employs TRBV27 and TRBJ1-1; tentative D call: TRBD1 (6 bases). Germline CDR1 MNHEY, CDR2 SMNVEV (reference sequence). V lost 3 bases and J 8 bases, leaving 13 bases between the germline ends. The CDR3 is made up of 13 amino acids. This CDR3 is CASSFGGQLEAFF. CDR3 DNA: TGTGCCAGCAGTTTCGGGGGGCAGCTCGAAGCTTTCTTT.